This paragraph covers one TCR beta chain sequence. Per the authors' pipeline: Researchers report that nucleated cell counts were estimated from reference gene primer amplification. Only in-frame clones appear in the TCRdb table, and some are missing; sequencing was by immunoSEQ multiplex PCR. The V and J calls and the clone size are those of that table, but D and trimming were determined from the DNA. The sample has around 200,000 clones; around four fifths are singletons. Trimming removed 4 bases at V and 2 bases at J, with 8 bases between. Per germline, CDR1 SNHLY and CDR2 FYNNEI. The CDR3 contains 13 residues. This record comes from a study of blood T cell repertoires in COVID-19. On the study more broadly: Samples of COVID-19 (acute and convalescent) were obtained from the United States, Italy and Spain. The cDNA or gDNA used as material had been derived from T cells, B-cell-depleted T cells, or PBMCs.

This clonotype was obtained from a man in his forties or fifties with active or convalescent COVID-19. The V and J genes are TRBV2 and TRBJ2-5, with D uncertain. Sequenced material: peripheral blood. The CDR3 is CASSGHLQETQYF. The CDR3 nucleotides read TGTGCCAGCAGTGGTCACTTACAAGAGACCCAGTACTTC.